These 17 T cell receptor beta chains were all obtained from the same sample, sequenced in a study of control samples from healthy donors and cancer patients. Some clones are missing from TCRdb's copy, which holds only in-frame ones; the method was immunoSEQ multiplex PCR. This sample has 70,000 to 100,000 clones; approximately 90% occur once, and the top ten carry about 1.9%. The sample consisted of PBMCs. These receptors were taken from a woman in her sixties or seventies with head and neck cancer.

CDR3 residues: CASSLGQQQETQYF. The CDR3 DNA reads TGTGCCAGCAGCTTGGGACAGCAACAAGAGACCCAGTACTTC. The V call is TRBV5-4, the J call TRBJ2-5; tentative D call: TRBD1 (5 bases). Germline loops: CDR1 SGHNT, CDR2 YYREEE (reference sequence). The CDR3 sequence is 14 residues long. V was pared by 0 bases and J by 2 bases, with 8 bases between. The complete variable domain, with remaining parts taken from reference TRBV5-4 and TRBJ2-5, reads ETGVTQSPTHLIKTRGQQVTLRCSSQSGHNTVSWYQQALGQGPQFIFQYYREEENGRGNFPPRFSGLQFPNYSSELNVNALELDDSALYLCASSLGQQQETQYFGPGTRLLVL.

This clone appeared a single time. The chain combines TRBV12-5 with TRBJ1-5, with D unclear. The germline gives CDR1 LGHNT, CDR2 FRNRAP. Trimming cost V 7 bases and J 1 base, with 11 bases left between them. The CDR3 is made up of 14 amino acids. Here the CDR3 reads CASDIDVSNQPQHF. The CDR3 DNA sequence: TGTGCTAGTGACATTGACGTCAGCAATCAGCCCCAGCATTTT.

V gene TRBV5-4 combines with J gene TRBJ2-6; 8 nucleotides align to TRBD2. V was pared by 3 bases and J by 2 bases, with 4 bases of the junction left unmatched. CDR1 is SGHNT and CDR2 is YYREEE in the germline V gene (reference sequence). The CDR3 covers 16 residues. CDR3 amino acids: CASSSRGGAGANVLTF. Here the CDR3 DNA reads TGTGCCAGCAGCTCCCGGGGGGGGGCTGGGGCCAACGTCCTGACTTTC.

V and J are TRBV7-6 and TRBJ2-5; D ambiguous. The CDR3 is made up of 15 amino acids. V was trimmed by 2 bases and J by 5 bases, leaving 15 bases between them. The germline V gene encodes CDR1 SGHVS and CDR2 FNYEAQ. The CDR3 DNA reads TGTGCCAGCAGCTTATATGCGTCCAACCGGGAGACCCAGTACTTC. Translation gives CASSLYASNRETQYF. The full variable domain, rest sourced from reference TRBV7-6 and TRBJ2-5, is GAGVSQSPRYKVTKRGQDVALRCDPISGHVSLYWYRQALGQGPEFLTYFNYEAQQDKSGLPNDRFSAERPEGSISTLTIQRTEQRDSAMYRCASSLYASNRETQYFGPGTRLLVL.

J is TRBJ2-4 and V is TRBV19, with 7 bases that match TRBD2. CDR1 is LNHDA, CDR2 SQIVND, per germline (reference sequence). The J segment lost 4 bases and the V segment lost 2 bases, leaving 5 bases of the junction unmatched. The CDR3 loop spans 15 amino acids. The CDR3 nucleotides are TGTGCCAGTAGTATAATTCAGGGAGGGAAAAACATTCAGTACTTC. It translates to CASSIIQGGKNIQYF. The complete variable domain, with remaining parts taken from reference TRBV19 and TRBJ2-4, reads DGGITQSPKYLFRKEGQNVTLSCEQNLNHDAMYWYRQDPGQGLRLIYYSQIVNDFQKGDIAEGYSVSREKKESFPLTVTSAQKNPTAFYLCASSIIQGGKNIQYFGAGTRLSVL.

This chain links TRBV5-1 with TRBJ1-4, with no clear D. The CDR3 loop spans 15 amino acids. The germline V gene has CDR1 SGHRS and CDR2 YFSETQ. Between the trimmed V and J ends, which lost 0 bases and 3 bases, there was a span of 9 bases. The CDR3: CASSLEGLANEKLFF. The CDR3 DNA sequence: TGCGCCAGCAGCTTGGAGGGTCTGGCTAATGAAAAACTGTTTTTT.

This chain joins TRBV11-2 and TRBJ2-2, with 10 bases identical to TRBD2. This CDR3 has 15 residues. CDR1 and CDR2 (germline): SGHAT, FQNNGV. Germline trimming cut 3 bases from V and 5 bases from J; bases unmatched to any gene: 3. Here the CDR3 reads CASSFLAGDTGELFF. CDR3 DNA: TGTGCCAGCAGCTTTCTAGCGGGAGATACCGGGGAGCTGTTTTTT.

V is TRBV3-1 (or the pseudogene TRBV3-2) and J is TRBJ2-2; D is perhaps TRBD2 (5 bases). This CDR3 contains 16 residues. The V and J ends lost 1 base and 2 bases respectively, with 11 bases between them. Per the germline V gene, CDR1 is LGHDT and CDR2 is YNNKEL (reference sequence). The CDR3: CASSQVRLTNTGELFF. CDR3 DNA: TGTGCCAGCAGCCAAGTCCGACTAACTAACACCGGGGAGCTGTTTTTT.

This clone turned up a few times. This rearrangement joins TRBV5-4 to TRBJ1-1; maybe TRBD1 (6 bases). Germline V gene sequence: CDR1 SGHNT, CDR2 YYREEE (reference sequence). CDR3 size: 14 residues. V dropped 2 bases and J dropped 1 base, with 9 bases sitting between them. CDR3 DNA sequence: TGTGCCAGCAGCTTAGGGGGGGCGAACACTGAAGCTTTCTTT. It yields the protein CASSLGGANTEAFF. The complete variable domain, with remaining parts taken from reference TRBV5-4 and TRBJ1-1, reads ETGVTQSPTHLIKTRGQQVTLRCSSQSGHNTVSWYQQALGQGPQFIFQYYREEENGRGNFPPRFSGLQFPNYSSELNVNALELDDSALYLCASSLGGANTEAFFGQGTRLTVV.

The chain recombines TRBV18 with TRBJ2-7; D possibly corresponds to TRBD1 (6 bases). Germline CDR1 and CDR2: KGHSH and LQKENI. The CDR3 spans 14 residues. Trimming removed 2 bases at V and 3 bases at J, with 11 bases between. This chain's CDR3 is CASSPKRTDYEQYF. The CDR3 nucleotides read TGTGCCAGCTCACCAAAACGGACAGACTACGAGCAGTACTTC.

The chain combines TRBV2 with TRBJ1-2; 9 positions match TRBD1. Trimming cost V 6 bases and J 4 bases; bases outside gene matches: 6. The CDR3 contains 14 residues. Germline CDR1 reads SNHLY; CDR2 reads FYNNEI. The CDR3 nucleotides are TGTGCCAGCAGCTTGGGACAGGGCCTCTATGGCTACACCTTC. This translates into CASSLGQGLYGYTF.

The rearrangement uses TRBV13 and TRBJ2-7; D is ambiguous. V was clipped by 0 bases and J by 2 bases, with 11 bases between them. The CDR3 sequence is 15 residues long. In germline, CDR1 is PRHDT, CDR2 FYEKMQ (reference sequence). The CDR3 DNA reads TGTGCCAGCAGCTTAGGCACACTTCCCACCTACGAGCAGTACTTC. It encodes CASSLGTLPTYEQYF.

This rearrangement joins TRBV4-1 to TRBJ1-3; 7 bases are a match to TRBD1. The germline gives CDR1 MGHRA, CDR2 YSYEKL. The trim removed 4 bases at V and 2 bases at J, leaving 2 bases unmatched. The CDR3 runs 14 residues. The DNA of the CDR3 is TGCGCCAGCAGCCCGACAGGGACTGGAAACACCATATATTTT. As protein: CASSPTGTGNTIYF.

This clone was seen only a few times. The rearrangement uses TRBV15 and TRBJ2-5; 7 bases are a match to TRBD2. V lost 1 base to trimming and J lost 5 bases; unmatched junction nucleotides: 4. The CDR3 runs to 14 residues. Per germline, CDR1 LNHNV and CDR2 YYDKDF (reference sequence). Here the CDR3 DNA reads TGTGCCACCAGCAGAGGGGGGGGATCGGAGACCCAGTACTTC. Protein: CATSRGGGSETQYF.

J is TRBJ2-7 and V is TRBV11-2; 8 bases match TRBD1. V lost 5 bases and J lost 2; bases outside the gene matches: 8. Germline V gives CDR1 SGHAT, CDR2 FQNNGV. The CDR3 loop spans 15 amino acids. The CDR3 loop reads CASSLPRGQAYEQYF. The CDR3 bases are TGTGCCAGCAGCCTGCCCCGGGGACAGGCCTACGAGCAGTACTTC.

The gene calls are TRBV7-9 and TRBJ1-3, with 7 nucleotides matching TRBD1. V shed 7 bases, J shed 1 base, and the junction held 7 bases outside the gene matches. The V gene's germline CDR1 is SEHNR and CDR2 FQNEAQ (reference sequence). The CDR3 consists of 15 residues. The DNA for the CDR3 is TGTGCCAGCACCCTCCCGACAGGGTCTGGAAACACCATATATTTT. It is translated as CASTLPTGSGNTIYF.

The gene calls are TRBV18 and TRBJ2-7; D unclear. Looked up from germline, CDR1 is KGHSH and CDR2 is LQKENI. The V end lost 0 bases, the J end lost 6 bases, and 9 bases lay between the germline ends. The length of the CDR3 is 13 residues. CDR3 nucleotide sequence: TGTGCCAGCTCACCACCGAGGTCCGGCGAGCAGTACTTC. Translation: CASSPPRSGEQYF.